The source of this T cell receptor (beta chain) is a study of identical twins. Whole-study findings and limits: Weaker excess sharing between twins was seen in beta out-of-frame sequences. Clonotypes of the beta chain that were abundant in cord blood carried fewer insertions (memory repertoires showed none).

This clonotype was recorded a few times. Its antigen is as yet unknown. The authors used template switching to add a universal primer site and gave cDNA unique molecular identifiers. TCRdb processed the 5' RACE reads anew with MiXCR; each CDR3 protein has one entry. The profile shows hundreds of thousands of distinct CDR3 sequences, roughly 8% of them singletons. The CDR3 is 15 residues long. Trimming pared 5 bases from V and 2 bases from J, leaving 14 bases between. CDR1 is SGHRS, CDR2 YFSETQ, per germline. This same sample was also part of a study on yellow fever vaccine responses in identical twins.

The V and J genes are TRBV5-1 and TRBJ2-1, with D perhaps matching TRBD1 (7 bases). The receptor's source is a young woman in good health. Sequencing input: PBMCs. CDR3 DNA: TGCGCCAGCAGGGACGGAGGGGGCCCCTACAATGAGCAGTTCTTC. Amino acids: CASRDGGGPYNEQFF. Looking up the rest from reference TRBV5-1 and TRBJ2-1 gives the full variable domain: KAGVTQTPRYLIKTRGQQVTLSCSPISGHRSVSWYQQTPGQGLQFLFEYFSETQRNKGNFPGRFSGRQFSNSRSEMNVSTLELGDSALYLCASRDGGGPYNEQFFGPGTRLTVL.